This TCR beta chain emerged from a study of T-cell reconstitution after alpha-beta-depleted transplantation in children. Unique molecular identifiers were used to barcode this TCRbeta library. One entry per CDR3 protein results from TCRdb running MiXCR on the PCR reads. The sample includes around 670,000 distinct CDR3 sequences, approximately 14% of them seen just once. Findings and caveats of the study: Reportedly, only several hundred clones from non-depleted graft cells drove alpha-beta T-cell counts at about two months. When one year had passed after transplant, most T-cell counts and diversity came from newly produced T cells. It was surviving recipient T cells and thymic progenitors that gave some patients high TCRbeta diversity at day 60.

This clonotype was observed a handful of times. Its matching antigen is unknown. CDR1 and CDR2 (germline): SGHTA, FQGTGA. The CDR3 extends over 14 amino acids. V lost 7 bases and J lost 1, with 13 bases in between. Sequences were derived from PBMCs, sampled before TCRalphabeta/CD19-depleted stem cell transplant. The clonotype was recovered from a girl aged 2 to 9 with congenital amegakaryocytic thrombocytopenia, due to receive a stem cell transplant. The chain employs TRBV7-3 and TRBJ1-1; D ambiguous. CDR3 region: CASKIGIGNTEAFF. CDR3 nucleotide sequence: TGTGCCAGCAAGATCGGTATTGGGAACACTGAAGCTTTCTTT.